Each of the 22 T cell receptor beta chains below was sequenced from the same sample in a study of identical twins. TCRdb processed the 5' RACE reads anew with MiXCR; each CDR3 protein has one entry. The table records 250,000 to 350,000 distinct CDR3 sequences, approximately 8% of them present only once. This same sample was also part of a study on yellow fever vaccine responses in identical twins.

The sample comprised memory (CD45RO+) T cells sorted from blood. The receptors come from a woman younger than 35 in good health.

This clonotype was seen at least ten times. The chain combines TRBV10-1 with TRBJ2-2; unclear D gene. The CDR3 covers 14 residues. In germline, CDR1 is WNHNN, CDR2 SYGVQD (reference sequence). Trimming cost V 2 bases and J 5 bases, with 9 bases left between them. Here the CDR3 DNA reads TGCGCCAGCAGTGAGGTGGGCCTAACCGGGGAGCTGTTTTTT. Its protein product is CASSEVGLTGELFF.

This clonotype showed up just a few times. The chain has TRBV20-1 and TRBJ1-4; 8 nucleotides match TRBD1. The V gene's germline CDR1 is DFQATT and CDR2 SNEGSKA (reference sequence). The CDR3 is made up of 15 amino acids. J lost 5 bases, V lost 6 bases, and 11 bases had no gene match. The CDR3 region is CSARFGQGVNEKLFF. CDR3 bases: TGCAGTGCCCGTTTTGGACAGGGAGTAAATGAAAAACTGTTTTTT.

This sequence joins TRBV3-1 and TRBJ1-3; tentatively, D is TRBD1 (5 bases). V gave up 0 bases and J gave up 2 bases, with 11 bases separating them. Germline CDR1 reads LGHDT; CDR2 reads YNNKEL (reference sequence). There are 16 residues in the CDR3. As DNA, the CDR3 is TGTGCCAGCAGCCAAGACGCAGGGAAGGCTGGAAACACCATATATTTT. Its translation is CASSQDAGKAGNTIYF.

The chain uses TRBV20-1 and TRBJ1-1; no reliable D call. Germline values: CDR1 DFQATT, CDR2 SNEGSKA (reference sequence). V lost 5 bases to trimming and J lost 2 bases, with 12 bases between them. The CDR3 covers 13 residues. DNA for the CDR3: TGCAGTGCTCCCGCATTAAGAAACACTGAAGCTTTCTTT. Its protein is CSAPALRNTEAFF.

This chain uses TRBV20-1 with TRBJ2-3; 10 positions match TRBD2. From germline, CDR1 is DFQATT and CDR2 SNEGSKA (reference sequence). Unmatched junction bases numbered 3, after V lost 5 bases and J lost 1 base. The CDR3 runs 14 residues. For the CDR3, the DNA is TGCAGTGCTCTAGCGGGGGACCGCACAGATACGCAGTATTTT. It is translated as CSALAGDRTDTQYF.

In its sample, this clonotype was seen many times. The rearrangement uses TRBV5-1 and TRBJ2-1; no firm D call. V shed 0 bases and J shed 8 bases, with 24 bases lying between them. The CDR3 extends over 18 amino acids. CDR1 SGHRS and CDR2 YFSETQ come from the germline V gene. The CDR3 DNA is TGCGCCAGCAGCTTGGGCCTCAGACCGGTTTTGGGTTGGGATGAGCAGTTCTTC. Amino acids: CASSLGLRPVLGWDEQFF.

V is TRBV6-5 and J is TRBJ2-3, with D uncertain. Germline lookup yields CDR1 MNHEY and CDR2 SVGAGI. This CDR3 contains 13 residues. Trimming took off 2 bases at V and 8 bases at J, with 11 bases between the two ends. This CDR3 reads CASSYAPLSTQYF. CDR3 bases: TGTGCCAGCAGTTACGCCCCCCTGAGTACGCAGTATTTT.

This clonotype has only a few counts. The V call is TRBV11-1, the J call TRBJ2-7, with TRBD2 identical over 11 bases. V dropped 1 base and J dropped 3; count of bases not matched to a gene: 2. The CDR3 consists of 15 residues. Germline loops: CDR1 SGHAT, CDR2 FQDESV (reference sequence). CDR3: CASSLETSGIYEQYF. Written as DNA, the CDR3 is TGTGCCAGCAGCTTAGAGACTAGCGGGATCTACGAGCAGTACTTC.

The chain uses TRBV6-1 and TRBJ2-1; 9 bases agree with TRBD1. The V segment lost 8 bases and the J segment 10 bases; nucleotides outside the gene matches: 6. Germline V CDR1 and CDR2: MNHNS, SASEGT. The CDR3 totals 12 residues. The CDR3 nucleotides read TGTGCCAGCTCACAGGGGGCTGGGGAGCAGTTCTTC. Amino acids: CASSQGAGEQFF.

At least ten counts were recorded for this clonotype. The chain is built from TRBV28 and TRBJ1-4; TRBD1 is a possible D gene (6 bases). Trimming pared 6 bases from V and 4 bases from J, leaving 12 bases between. The CDR3 runs to 14 residues. Per germline, CDR1 MDHEN and CDR2 SYDVKM. CDR3 loop: CASSRGQSNEKLFF. Written as DNA, the CDR3 is TGTGCCAGCAGCCGAGGACAGAGTAATGAAAAACTGTTTTTT.

This clonotype was observed a handful of times. The chain joins TRBV7-3 to TRBJ2-1; D perhaps matches TRBD1 (6 bases). This CDR3 contains 16 residues. V lost 1 base and J 3 bases, leaving 13 bases between the germline ends. Germline CDR1 and CDR2: SGHTA and FQGTGA. The CDR3 DNA is TGTGCCAGCAGCTTAATTGGGGGCCCGAACTACAATGAGCAGTTCTTC. Amino acids: CASSLIGGPNYNEQFF.

The sample holds many counts of this clonotype. This chain connects TRBV2 to TRBJ2-4; TRBD2 aligns across 7 bases. CDR1 and CDR2 from the germline V gene are SNHLY and FYNNEI. The junction had 10 bases not matched to a gene; V was cut back by 5 bases and J by 9 bases. The CDR3 runs 14 residues. Written as DNA, the CDR3 is TGTGCCAGCAGTTCCTCTGGCGGGGGTGCCATTCAGTACTTC. Protein product: CASSSSGGGAIQYF. The full variable domain, completed using reference TRBV2 and TRBJ2-4, is EPEVTQTPSHQVTQMGQEVILRCVPISNHLYFYWYRQILGQKVEFLVSFYNNEISEKSEIFDDQFSVERPDGSNFTLKIRSTKLEDSAMYFCASSSSGGGAIQYFGAGTRLSVL.

This clonotype was seen ten or more times. The rearrangement joins TRBV7-9 to TRBJ2-1; 7 bases line up with TRBD1. Germline assignment: CDR1 SEHNR and CDR2 FQNEAQ (reference sequence). After removal of 3 bases from V and 7 bases from J, the junction contained 9 bases not matched to a gene. The CDR3 has 15 residues. CDR3 coding DNA: TGTGCCAGCAGCTTTCAAGACAGGGATTTTAATGAGCAGTTCTTC. This encodes CASSFQDRDFNEQFF.

In this sample, this clonotype turned up once. This may be a read error: a much more frequent sequence differs by one nucleotide. The chain employs TRBV6-1 and TRBJ2-5, with a possible D match to TRBD1 (6 bases). Trimming removed 6 bases at V and 4 bases at J, with 12 bases between. This CDR3 has 13 amino acids. CDR1 and CDR2 (germline): MNHNS, SASEGT. DNA for the CDR3: TGTGCCAGCAGCCAAAACAGGGCAGAGACCCAGTACTTC. Translation: CASSQNRAETQYF.

This clonotype has a handful of counts. V gene TRBV2 combines with J gene TRBJ1-5; D may be TRBD1 (5 bases). Per the germline V gene, CDR1 is SNHLY and CDR2 is FYNNEI. The CDR3 has 15 amino acids. The V and J ends lost 7 bases and 1 base respectively, with 14 bases between them. The CDR3, as DNA: TGTGCCAGCACCCCGGGTGGGACGAGCAATCAGCCCCAGCATTTT. Translated: CASTPGGTSNQPQHF.

This clonotype appeared a few times. The rearrangement joins TRBV3-1 to TRBJ1-4; possibly TRBD1 for D (6 bases). CDR1 is LGHDT and CDR2 is YNNKEL in the germline V gene (reference sequence). Deletions cut 5 bases from V and 7 bases from J, with 17 bases between. The CDR3 runs 15 residues. CDR3 sequence: CASSWKGVFGEKLFF. Here the CDR3 DNA reads TGTGCCAGCAGCTGGAAGGGGGTTTTCGGTGAAAAACTGTTTTTT.

This clonotype was seen at least ten times. The J gene is TRBJ2-1, the V gene TRBV7-9; no clear D. This CDR3 region has 13 residues. V lost 2 bases, J lost 5 bases, and 7 bases lay in between. From germline, CDR1 is SEHNR and CDR2 FQNEAQ (reference sequence). The CDR3 spells CASSLLLHNEQFF. DNA of the CDR3: TGTGCCAGCAGCTTATTGTTGCACAATGAGCAGTTCTTC.

The chain couples TRBV27 to TRBJ1-2, with 9 bases identical to TRBD1. Germline V CDR1 and CDR2: MNHEY, SMNVEV (reference sequence). This CDR3 is built from 15 residues. With 6 bases clipped from V and 5 bases from J, the junction kept 10 bases outside the gene matches. The CDR3 here is CASRGLGQGNYGYTF. The CDR3 DNA sequence: TGTGCCAGCAGGGGATTGGGACAGGGTAATTATGGCTACACCTTC.

A few counts support this clonotype. The gene calls are TRBV10-3 and TRBJ2-1; perhaps TRBD2 as D (6 bases). This CDR3 has 17 amino acids. V was pared by 4 bases and J by 4 bases, with 20 bases between. Per germline, CDR1 ENHRY and CDR2 SYGVKD. DNA of the CDR3: TGTGCCATCAGTGGGGGAGGACGGGGGACTCCATACAATGAGCAGTTCTTC. Translating it yields CAISGGGRGTPYNEQFF.

This clonotype was observed at least ten times. The gene calls are TRBV5-1 and TRBJ2-5; 10 nucleotides match TRBD1. This CDR3 contains 14 residues. With V trimmed by 6 bases and J by 5 bases, 7 bases remained unmatched. The germline V gene has CDR1 SGHRS and CDR2 YFSETQ. CDR3 loop: CASIPTGGGETQYF. DNA for the CDR3: TGCGCCAGCATTCCGACAGGGGGCGGGGAGACCCAGTACTTC.

This clonotype has just a few counts. The J gene is TRBJ2-7, the V gene TRBV18, with D possibly matching TRBD1 (6 bases). The CDR3 extends over 14 amino acids. Trimming stripped 3 bases from V and 3 bases from J, with 12 bases between. Germline V CDR1 and CDR2: KGHSH, LQKENI. CDR3 sequence reads: CASSPGHLGYEQYF. The CDR3 nucleotides are TGTGCCAGCTCACCGGGACATCTGGGCTACGAGCAGTACTTC.

The rearrangement uses TRBV6-2 or TRBV6-3 and TRBJ1-6; perhaps TRBD1 as D (5 bases). CDR3 size: 14 residues. CDR1 is MNHEY and CDR2 is SVGEGT in the germline V gene. V was clipped by 7 bases and J by 8 bases, with 15 bases between them. The CDR3 bases are TGTGCCAGCACCCGAGGGGTTCTAGATTCACCCCTCCACTTT. Amino acids: CASTRGVLDSPLHF.